This T cell receptor beta chain was found in a study of T cells in Graves' hyperthyroidism and ophthalmopathy. CDR1 is SGHVS and CDR2 is FQNEAQ in the germline V gene. Trimming cost V 1 base and J 4 bases, with 19 bases left between them. The CDR3 contains 17 residues. The table lists this clonotype with many counts. RNA transcripts gave rise to amplified TCR beta CDR3 regions. The HTBI set primed first-round TCR CDR3 RT-PCR. TCRdb redid the calling of the multiplex PCR reads with MiXCR, one entry per CDR3 protein. This repertoire shows about 520,000 distinct CDR3 sequences, around 21% found once; its top ten account for about 25%.

The source of this sequence is a man aged 18 to 35 with Graves' hyperthyroidism. The rearrangement links TRBV7-8 to TRBJ1-1; D is perhaps TRBD1 (5 bases). The sequencing input was blood. The CDR3 loop reads CASSLGLDGAEGTEAFF. DNA for the CDR3: TGTGCCAGCAGCTTAGGATTGGATGGGGCGGAAGGCACTGAAGCTTTCTTT.